This T cell receptor (beta chain) was recovered during a study of blood T cell repertoires in COVID-19. Study overall: T cells, B-cell-depleted T cells, or PBMCs provided the cDNA or gDNA that served as material.

Clinical history as reported by participants underpinned cohort assignment. Cohort 3 recovered donors had two negative PCRs, clearance, or symptom resolution. This table comes from immunoSEQ multiplex PCR, and its TCRdb copy is limited to in-frame clones, with some not included. Of approximately 440,000 clones listed, about 90% are singletons. Sequencing was done on a sample of PBMCs or T cells enriched from blood (not recorded which). This sequence was found in a young man who had recovered from COVID-19.

CDR3 loop: CASTFGGYNEKLFF. For the CDR3, the DNA is TGTGCCAGCACCTTCGGGGGGTATAATGAAAAACTGTTTTTT. The chain is built from TRBV7-9 and TRBJ1-4; D perhaps matches TRBD1 (5 bases). The V end was cut by 7 bases, the J end by 4 bases, with 13 bases between. The length of the CDR3 is 14 residues. Germline CDR1 SEHNR, CDR2 FQNEAQ (reference sequence).